This passage covers 29 T cell receptor beta chains from one sample sequenced in a study of blood T cell repertoires in COVID-19. TCRdb keeps only in-frame clones here, not all; method: immunoSEQ multiplex PCR. The sample consists of 55,000 to 80,000 clones, about 83% of them appearing once. Sequenced input: peripheral blood. These receptors originate from a man aged 50 to 60 with active COVID-19.

V is TRBV27 and J is TRBJ2-3, with TRBD2 matching 7 bases. The germline V gene has CDR1 MNHEY and CDR2 SMNVEV (reference sequence). This CDR3 region has 16 residues. V shed 7 bases and J 1 base; nucleotides not matched to a gene: 11. The CDR3 loop is CASNPLGREGTDTQYF. Here the CDR3 DNA reads TGTGCCAGCAACCCTCTGGGACGGGAGGGCACAGATACGCAGTATTTT.

The rearrangement links TRBV9 to TRBJ2-1; TRBD2 aligns across 12 bases. J gave up 8 bases and V 1 base, and 7 bases lay outside the gene matches. Per germline, CDR1 SGDLS and CDR2 YYNGEE. The CDR3 consists of 16 residues. The DNA for the CDR3 is TGTGCCAGCAGCGTAATGGCTAGCGGGGGGGCCTATGAGCAGTTCTTC. Amino acid sequence: CASSVMASGGAYEQFF.

V gene TRBV30 combines with J gene TRBJ2-1; 13 bases align to TRBD2. The J segment lost 8 bases and the V segment lost 2 bases, leaving 6 bases of the junction unmatched. Germline V gene lookup returns CDR1 GTSNPN and CDR2 SVGIG (reference sequence). The CDR3 has 15 residues. For the CDR3, the DNA is TGTGCCTGGAGTAGACTAGCGGGAGGAGGGGATGAGCAGTTCTTC. Protein product: CAWSRLAGGGDEQFF.

The chain uses TRBV6-2 or TRBV6-3 and TRBJ2-3; D may be TRBD1 (6 bases). Trimming pared 0 bases from V and 6 bases from J, leaving 10 bases between. The CDR3 is made up of 14 amino acids. Germline loops: CDR1 MNHEY, CDR2 SVGEGT. The CDR3 DNA reads as TGTGCCAGCAGTTACTCGGGGGCCAGCGATACGCAGTATTTT. Amino acids: CASSYSGASDTQYF.

The CDR3 loop is CASSRTGGTYEQYF. The CDR3, as DNA: TGTGCCAGTAGCAGGACAGGGGGAACCTACGAGCAGTACTTC. The chain combines TRBV19 with TRBJ2-7, with TRBD1 matching 10 bases. Trimming took 6 bases from V and 2 from J; bases not matched to a gene: 4. This CDR3 is built from 14 residues. Germline lookup yields CDR1 LNHDA and CDR2 SQIVND (reference sequence).

This chain connects TRBV6-5 to TRBJ1-2; tentative D call: TRBD1 (5 bases). Germline CDR1 and CDR2: MNHEY and SVGAGI. Trimming removed 0 bases at V and 0 bases at J, with 8 bases between. The CDR3 contains 15 residues. This CDR3 is CASSYSSGTNYGYTF. In nucleotides, the CDR3 is TGTGCCAGCAGTTACTCGTCAGGGACTAACTATGGCTACACCTTC.

V gene TRBV2 combines with J gene TRBJ1-1; D gene ambiguous. Trimming left V 6 bases short and J 5 bases short, with 16 bases between. The CDR3 is 14 residues long. Germline CDR1 SNHLY, CDR2 FYNNEI. CDR3 sequence: CASSRAPRETEAFF. The CDR3 nucleotides read TGTGCCAGCAGCCGGGCCCCGAGGGAGACTGAAGCTTTCTTT.

The chain is built from TRBV6-2 or TRBV6-3 and TRBJ2-1, with 13 positions matching TRBD2. Trimming at V came to 4 bases and at J to 5 bases, leaving 11 bases not matched to a gene. The germline CDR1 and CDR2 sequences are MNHEY and SVGEGT. The CDR3 extends over 18 amino acids. DNA of the CDR3: TGTGCCAGCAGTTCCCTACTAGCGGGAGGGACTCCCCACAATGAGCAGTTCTTC. It specifies CASSSLLAGGTPHNEQFF.

The V and J genes are TRBV2 and TRBJ2-1; D is uncertain. V was trimmed by 1 base and J by 2 bases, leaving 9 bases between them. There are 15 residues in the CDR3. The germline V gene encodes CDR1 SNHLY and CDR2 FYNNEI. CDR3 region: CASSEEAGTYNEQFF. CDR3 DNA sequence: TGTGCCAGCAGTGAAGAGGCAGGTACCTACAATGAGCAGTTCTTC.

The CDR3 is CASSGNRDSYEQYF. The CDR3, as DNA: TGTGCCAGTAGCGGAAACAGGGACTCCTACGAGCAGTACTTC. This chain uses TRBV19 with TRBJ2-7; D perhaps matches TRBD1 (6 bases). Germline assignment: CDR1 LNHDA and CDR2 SQIVND (reference sequence). CDR3 length equals 14 residues. Trimming pared 6 bases from V and 0 bases from J, leaving 12 bases between.

The rearrangement joins TRBV15 to TRBJ2-7; D is unclear. V was cut by 4 bases and J by 1 base, with 11 bases left in between. There are 14 residues in the CDR3. CDR1 and CDR2 (germline): LNHNV, YYDKDF (reference sequence). CDR3 sequence reads: CATSTTVLSYEQYF. CDR3 nucleotide sequence: TGTGCCACCAGCACGACTGTACTTTCCTACGAGCAGTACTTC.

The rearrangement links TRBV9 to TRBJ1-1, with a weak D call TRBD1 (6 bases). The germline V gene encodes CDR1 SGDLS and CDR2 YYNGEE. V shed 0 bases and J shed 3 bases, with 9 bases lying between them. The CDR3 loop spans 14 amino acids. CDR3 protein: CASSVVTGHTEAFF. In nucleotides, the CDR3 is TGTGCCAGCAGCGTAGTTACAGGGCACACTGAAGCTTTCTTT. The whole variable domain, remainder taken from reference TRBV9 and TRBJ1-1, is DSGVTQTPKHLITATGQRVTLRCSPRSGDLSVYWYQQSLDQGLQFLIQYYNGEERAKGNILERFSAQQFPDLHSELNLSSLELGDSALYFCASSVVTGHTEAFFGQGTRLTVV.

The V gene is TRBV19, the J gene TRBJ2-1; no firm D call. CDR1 and CDR2 (germline): LNHDA, SQIVND (reference sequence). The CDR3 contains 13 residues. With 7 bases removed from V and 9 bases from J, the gap between germline ends came to 16 bases. CDR3 bases: TGTGCCAGTAAGGTAGATACGGGTGTTGAGCAGTTCTTC. Amino acid sequence: CASKVDTGVEQFF.

The rearrangement uses TRBV6-5 and TRBJ2-1; TRBD2 aligns across 11 bases. Germline CDR1 MNHEY, CDR2 SVGAGI. CDR3 size: 15 residues. With V trimmed by 6 bases and J by 2 bases, 3 bases remained unmatched. The CDR3 region is CASSRLAGPYNEQFF. For the CDR3, the DNA is TGTGCCAGCAGCAGACTAGCGGGGCCCTACAATGAGCAGTTCTTC.

This rearrangement joins TRBV6-2 or TRBV6-3 to TRBJ2-3; possible D gene TRBD2, 6 bases. CDR1 is MNHEY and CDR2 is SVGEGT in the germline V gene. The CDR3 has 14 amino acids. V lost 5 bases to trimming and J lost 2 bases, with 11 bases between them. CDR3 nucleotides: TGTGCCAGCAGTCGGGACTTCGACACAGATACGCAGTATTTT. It translates to CASSRDFDTDTQYF.

The J gene is TRBJ2-5, the V gene TRBV6-5, with no clear D. Per germline, CDR1 MNHEY and CDR2 SVGAGI. The CDR3 is made up of 11 amino acids. The V end lost 11 bases, the J end lost 5 bases, and 12 bases lay between the germline ends. The CDR3 spells CAPSSGETQYF. In DNA form, the CDR3 reads TGTGCCCCATCATCCGGGGAGACCCAGTACTTC.

The CDR3 spells CASSPTGGDSPLHF. In DNA, the CDR3 is TGTGCCAGTAGCCCGACAGGGGGTGATTCACCCCTCCACTTT. The genes are TRBV19 and TRBJ1-6; 9 bases are a match to TRBD1. The CDR3 contains 14 residues. After removal of 6 bases from V and 8 bases from J, the junction contained 5 bases not matched to a gene. Germline V lookup: CDR1 LNHDA, CDR2 SQIVND (reference sequence).

The chain has TRBV18 and TRBJ2-3; 12 bases fit TRBD1. The J segment lost 4 bases and the V segment lost 0 bases, leaving 5 bases of the junction unmatched. Per germline, CDR1 KGHSH and CDR2 LQKENI. The CDR3 loop spans 17 amino acids. CDR3 in amino acids: CASSPPRGQGAADTQYF. For the CDR3, the DNA is TGTGCCAGCTCACCACCCAGGGGACAGGGGGCCGCAGATACGCAGTATTTT.

This clone was counted a single time. The chain couples TRBV28 to TRBJ2-3, with a weak D call TRBD2 (6 bases). The germline CDR1 and CDR2 sequences are MDHEN and SYDVKM. Trimming left V 6 bases short and J 1 base short, with 11 bases between. The CDR3 consists of 14 residues. CDR3 protein: CASRGGLRTDTQYF. The CDR3 bases are TGTGCCAGCAGGGGGGGACTCCGCACAGATACGCAGTATTTT.

CDR3 protein: CASRPRDSRHQPQHF. CDR3 sequence (DNA): TGTGCCAGCAGACCTAGGGACAGTCGCCATCAGCCCCAGCATTTT. J is TRBJ1-5 and V is TRBV6-6; 7 bases map to TRBD1. The J segment lost 5 bases and the V segment lost 6 bases, leaving 10 bases of the junction unmatched. Germline V gene sequence: CDR1 MNHNY, CDR2 SVGAGI (reference sequence). This CDR3 region has 15 residues.

The chain links TRBV15 to TRBJ2-5, with 8 bases matching TRBD2. The germline CDR1 and CDR2 sequences are LNHNV and YYDKDF (reference sequence). CDR3 length equals 18 residues. Unmatched junction bases numbered 13, after V lost 0 bases and J lost 4 bases. The chain's CDR3 is CATSRDRRAGVGIETQYF. Here the CDR3 DNA reads TGTGCCACCAGCAGAGATAGGCGAGCGGGAGTGGGTATAGAGACCCAGTACTTC.

The rearrangement joins TRBV7-8 to TRBJ2-7; D might be TRBD2 (6 bases). The CDR3 contains 17 residues. Deletions cut 5 bases from V and 4 bases from J, with 24 bases between. The germline gives CDR1 SGHVS, CDR2 FQNEAQ. The CDR3 bases are TGTGCCAGCAGCCACAGTAGTGGCGGAGGGGAGTTTTACGAGCAGTACTTC. Its protein is CASSHSSGGGEFYEQYF.

The chain uses TRBV3-1 (or the pseudogene TRBV3-2) and TRBJ1-1; D is unresolved. Germline V gene sequence: CDR1 LGHDT, CDR2 YNNKEL (reference sequence). The CDR3 contains 13 residues. V was pared by 0 bases and J by 3 bases, with 5 bases between. CDR3 in amino acids: CASSQERYTEAFF. The CDR3 region has the DNA TGTGCCAGCAGCCAAGAGAGGTACACTGAAGCTTTCTTT.

CDR3 sequence (DNA): TGTGCCAGCAGCTGGGGGCCTACAGGGGGCGAGGAGACCCAGTACTTC. As protein: CASSWGPTGGEETQYF. The genes are TRBV7-3 and TRBJ2-5; TRBD1 agrees at 9 bases. V was pared by 4 bases and J by 5 bases, with 11 bases of the junction left unmatched. Germline V gene data show CDR1 as SGHTA and CDR2 as FQGTGA. The CDR3 sequence is 16 residues long.

The chain joins TRBV6-2 or TRBV6-3 to TRBJ2-2; D might be TRBD2 (5 bases). Per germline, CDR1 MNHEY and CDR2 SVGEGT. The V and J ends lost 3 bases and 2 bases respectively, with 10 bases between them. This CDR3 contains 15 residues. CDR3 residues: CASSYLSGNTGELFF. The CDR3 region has the DNA TGTGCCAGCAGTTATTTGAGCGGTAACACCGGGGAGCTGTTTTTT.

The chain uses TRBV24-1 and TRBJ1-4, with 8 bases matching TRBD1. Per the germline V gene, CDR1 is KGHDR and CDR2 is SFDVKD. Germline trimming cut 3 bases from V and 6 bases from J; bases unmatched to any gene: 5. The CDR3 spans 15 residues. CDR3 amino acids: CATSDPRGRDEKLFF. Here the CDR3 DNA reads TGTGCCACCAGTGATCCCAGGGGGCGCGATGAAAAACTGTTTTTT.

The gene calls are TRBV5-1 and TRBJ1-1; no clear D gene. Between the trimmed V and J ends, which lost 4 bases and 0 bases, there was a span of 4 bases. From germline, CDR1 is SGHRS and CDR2 YFSETQ. The CDR3 has 12 amino acids. Here the CDR3 reads CASSQMNTEAFF. CDR3 sequence (DNA): TGCGCCAGCAGCCAGATGAACACTGAAGCTTTCTTT.

V gene TRBV21-1 combines with J gene TRBJ2-7; TRBD1, the table's D call, lacks a check against the DNA. TRBV21-1 is a documented pseudogene. The CDR3 is 17 amino acids. The DNA for the CDR3 is TGTGCCAGCAGCAAAGCAGTAGGACAGGCGACCTCCTACGAGCAGTACTTC. This gives the protein CASSKAVGQATSYEQYF.

The rearrangement joins TRBV7-9 to TRBJ1-1; D is undetermined. V was pared by 5 bases and J by 1 base, with 11 bases between. Germline-derived CDR1 and CDR2 are SEHNR and FQNEAQ (reference sequence). This CDR3 has 14 amino acids. CDR3 sequence reads: CASSPRQENTEAFF. DNA of the CDR3: TGTGCCAGCAGCCCTCGACAAGAGAACACTGAAGCTTTCTTT. Looking up the rest from reference TRBV7-9 and TRBJ1-1 gives the full variable domain: DTGVSQNPRHKITKRGQNVTFRCDPISEHNRLYWYRQTLGQGPEFLTYFQNEAQLEKSRLLSDRFSAERPKGSFSTLEIQRTEQGDSAMYLCASSPRQENTEAFFGQGTRLTVV.